The next 10 T cell receptor beta chains were all read from a single sample in a study of vaccination and CD4 T cells after COVID-19. Treatment of the sample: roughly nine-day PBMC culture with coronavirus spike peptide pools or control peptides (ViraFEST assay). Their antigens remain unidentified. Cultured CD4+ T-cell DNA underwent Oncomine TCR Beta short-read sequencing. TCRdb independently ran MiXCR on the PCR reads; one entry per CDR3 protein. The repertoire consists of some 10,000 distinct CDR3 sequences, with approximately 20% occurring once and the leading ten covering 10% to 15%. The sequencing used CD4+ T cells from blood, cultured in vitro, collected after SARS-CoV-2 vaccination. Receptors originate from a human donor who had recovered from COVID-19.

This clonotype turned up a few times. The chain carries TRBV7-8 and TRBJ1-6; TRBD1 matches at 8 bases. In germline, CDR1 is SGHVS, CDR2 FQNEAQ. The trim removed 2 bases at V and 7 bases at J, leaving 4 bases unmatched. The CDR3 has 15 amino acids. In DNA, the CDR3 is TGTGCCAGCAGCTTACTGGGACAGGCGAATTCACCCCTCCACTTT. Its translation: CASSLLGQANSPLHF.

The rearrangement uses TRBV28 and TRBJ2-3; weak D call: TRBD2 (7 bases). This CDR3 is built from 15 residues. Germline V gives CDR1 MDHEN, CDR2 SYDVKM. Trimming shortened V by 8 bases and J by 7 bases, and 22 bases separated the two germline ends. The CDR3 spells CASGGGGGPTNTQYF. The CDR3 coding sequence is TGTGCCAGCGGCGGCGGGGGCGGACCCACTAATACGCAGTATTTT.

The chain is built from TRBV11-2 and TRBJ1-4; the match to TRBD1 covers 7 bases. Trimming cost V 7 bases and J 0 bases; bases outside gene matches: 2. The CDR3 is 14 residues long. Germline CDR1 is SGHAT and CDR2 is FQNNGV. CDR3 coding DNA: TGTGCCAGCACCAGGGGGTCAACTAATGAAAAACTGTTTTTT. This gives the protein CASTRGSTNEKLFF.

The chain carries TRBV24-1 and TRBJ1-2; TRBD1 agrees at 10 bases. V shed 3 bases and J 8 bases; nucleotides not matched to a gene: 14. In germline, CDR1 is KGHDR, CDR2 SFDVKD. CDR3 length equals 17 residues. The CDR3 spells CATSDGTGTGELEGYTF. The CDR3 DNA follows: TGTGCCACCAGTGATGGAACCGGGACAGGGGAGTTAGAAGGCTACACCTTC.

For this clonotype: A read error may be the cause here, since a much bigger clone is one base away. The chain has TRBV20-1 and TRBJ2-3; possibly TRBD1 for D (5 bases). This CDR3 region has 15 residues. The germline CDR1 and CDR2 sequences are DFQATT and SNEGSKA (reference sequence). CDR3 sequence: CSARGGVSTTDMQYF. CDR3 DNA sequence: TGCAGTGCTAGAGGGGGCGTATCGACCACAGATATGCAGTATTTT.

This clonotype was detected only a few times. V gene TRBV12-2 combines with J gene TRBJ2-7; TRBD1 reflects the table's D call only, with no check against the DNA. TRBV12-2 is termed a pseudogene. The CDR3 totals 13 residues. The CDR3: CASRLTGTYEQYF. The CDR3 region has the DNA TGTGCAAGTCGCTTAACAGGTACCTACGAGCAGTACTTC.

The chain couples TRBV7-9 to TRBJ1-1; D not resolved. CDR3 length: 15 amino acids. Germline CDR1 and CDR2: SEHNR and FQNEAQ (reference sequence). Trimming took off 5 bases at V and 0 bases at J, with 13 bases between the two ends. CDR3 in DNA: TGTGCCAGCAGCCTAAGGACCGTGATGAACACTGAAGCTTTCTTT. Its protein product is CASSLRTVMNTEAFF.

In its sample, this clonotype was seen a few times. The genes are TRBV4-1 and TRBJ2-3; the match to TRBD2 covers 7 bases. The CDR3 runs 15 residues. Germline CDR1 is MGHRA and CDR2 is YSYEKL. V dropped 7 bases and J dropped 5; count of bases not matched to a gene: 12. This chain's CDR3 is CASMLEGLRGDTQYF. The CDR3 DNA is TGCGCCAGCATGTTAGAGGGACTAAGGGGAGATACGCAGTATTTT.

The table lists this clonotype with a few counts. The chain joins TRBV20-1 to TRBJ1-1; D uncertain. V dropped 1 base and J dropped 1 base, with 1 base sitting between them. The germline gives CDR1 DFQATT, CDR2 SNEGSKA (reference sequence). The CDR3 covers 11 residues. CDR3 sequence reads: CSARGNTEAFF. The CDR3 region has the DNA TGCAGTGCTAGAGGGAACACTGAAGCTTTCTTT.

This clonotype occurred a few times. The chain links TRBV10-2 to TRBJ2-7, with TRBD2 identical over 7 bases. Germline V gives CDR1 WSHSY, CDR2 SAAADI. The junction had 5 bases not matched to a gene; V was cut back by 6 bases and J by 3 bases. The CDR3 loop spans 13 amino acids. The CDR3 bases are TGCGCCAGCAGGTCCGGGACTAACTACGAGCAGTACTTC. As protein: CASRSGTNYEQYF.